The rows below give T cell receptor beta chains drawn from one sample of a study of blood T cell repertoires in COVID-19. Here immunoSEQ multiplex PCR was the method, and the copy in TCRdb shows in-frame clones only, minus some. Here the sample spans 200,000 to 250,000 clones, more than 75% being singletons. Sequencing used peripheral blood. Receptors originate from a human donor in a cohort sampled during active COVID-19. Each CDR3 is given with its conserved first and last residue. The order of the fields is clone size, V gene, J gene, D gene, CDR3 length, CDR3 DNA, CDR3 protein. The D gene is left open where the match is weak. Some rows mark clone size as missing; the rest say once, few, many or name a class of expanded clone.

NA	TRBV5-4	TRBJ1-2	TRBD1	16	TGTGCCAGCAGCTCCGGGACAGGGTTTTTTTACTATGGCTACACCTTC	CASSSGTGFFYYGYTF
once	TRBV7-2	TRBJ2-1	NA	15	TGTGCCAGCAGCACCCGGTCGGGGAGCTACAATGAGCAGTTCTTC	CASSTRSGSYNEQFF
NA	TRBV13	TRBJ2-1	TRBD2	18	TGTGCCAGCAGCTTAGATACCAGCGGGGGGCACTCCTACAATGAGCAGTTCTTC	CASSLDTSGGHSYNEQFF
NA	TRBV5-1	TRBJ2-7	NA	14	TGCGCCAGCAGCCCAGACGGAGGGCCCAACGAGCAGTACTTC	CASSPDGGPNEQYF
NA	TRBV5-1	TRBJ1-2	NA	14	TGCGCCAGCAGCTTACTGACTGCCGGTCGGGGCTACACCTTC	CASSLLTAGRGYTF
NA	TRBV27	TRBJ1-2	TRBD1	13	TGTGCCAGCAGAGCCGGACAGGGATATGGCTACACCTTC	CASRAGQGYGYTF
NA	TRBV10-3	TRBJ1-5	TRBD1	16	TGTGCCATCAGTGACAGGGGGGAATATAGCAATCAGCCCCAGCATTTT	CAISDRGEYSNQPQHF
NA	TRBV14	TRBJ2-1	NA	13	TGTGCCAGCAGCCAAGAACTAGCCAATGAGCAGTTCTTC	CASSQELANEQFF
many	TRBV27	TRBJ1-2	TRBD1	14	TGTGCCAGCAGTTCGACCGGACAGGGAAATGGCTACACCTTC	CASSSTGQGNGYTF
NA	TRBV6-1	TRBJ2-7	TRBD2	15	TGTGCCAGCAGTGAAACGGGGGGTGGCCCCTACGAGCAGTACTTC	CASSETGGGPYEQYF
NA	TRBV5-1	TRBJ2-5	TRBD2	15	TGCGCCAGCAGACCGGGACTAGTGGACCTAGAGACCCAGTACTTC	CASRPGLVDLETQYF
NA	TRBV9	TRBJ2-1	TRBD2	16	TGTGCCAGCACCGGGGAGGGTTGGAGCTCCTACAATGAGCAGTTCTTC	CASTGEGWSSYNEQFF
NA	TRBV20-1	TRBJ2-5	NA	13	TGCAGTGCTAGTGAATACAGGGAAGAGACCCAGTACTTC	CSASEYREETQYF
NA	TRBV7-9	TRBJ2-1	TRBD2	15	TGTGCCAGCAGCTTAGGTGGTCTAGCGGGAGTCAGGCAGTTCTTC	CASSLGGLAGVRQFF
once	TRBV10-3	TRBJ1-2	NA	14	TGTGCCATCAAGGGCTTCGGACGGGAGGGAGGCTACACCTTC	CAIKGFGREGGYTF
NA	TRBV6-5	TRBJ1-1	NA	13	TGTGCCAGCAGTTCTTTCCGGGACACTGAAGCTTTCTTT	CASSSFRDTEAFF
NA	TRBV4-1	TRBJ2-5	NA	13	TGCGCCAGCAGCCGAGAGGGGCGGGAGACCCAGTACTTC	CASSREGRETQYF
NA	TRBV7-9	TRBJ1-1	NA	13	TGTGCCAGCAGCTTAGACGGTTGGACTGAAGCTTTCTTT	CASSLDGWTEAFF
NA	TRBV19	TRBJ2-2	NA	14	TGTGCCAGTAGTTTCAGGGGGAACACCGGGGAGCTGTTTTTT	CASSFRGNTGELFF
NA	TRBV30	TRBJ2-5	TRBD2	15	TGTGCCTGGAGTGTGTCCAGCGGGGCTCAAGAGACCCAGTACTTC	CAWSVSSGAQETQYF
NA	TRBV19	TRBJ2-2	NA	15	TGTGCCAGTAGTATCGGGACCCAGGACAGCAGGGAGCTGTTTTTT	CASSIGTQDSRELFF
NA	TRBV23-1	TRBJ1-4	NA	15	TGCGCCAGCAGTTTTCTAGGGGAAACTAATGAAAAACTGTTTTTT	CASSFLGETNEKLFF
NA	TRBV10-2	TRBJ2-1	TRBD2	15	TGCGCCAGCAGTGTTCGGGCGGGGGGGCTTAATGAGCAGTTCTTC	CASSVRAGGLNEQFF
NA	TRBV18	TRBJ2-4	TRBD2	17	TGTGCCAGCTCACCACGTCTAGCGGGGGGTTCCAAAAACATTCAGTACTTC	CASSPRLAGGSKNIQYF
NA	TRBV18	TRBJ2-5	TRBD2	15	TGTGCCAGCTCACCAGAGACTAGCGGGGCAGAGACCCAGTACTTC	CASSPETSGAETQYF
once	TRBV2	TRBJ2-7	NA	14	TGTGCCAGCAACGGACAGGAGGGCTCCTACGAGCAGTACTTC	CASNGQEGSYEQYF
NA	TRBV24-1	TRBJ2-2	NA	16	TGTGCCACCAGTGACCCCCGACAGTTCAACACCGGGGAGCTGTTTTTT	CATSDPRQFNTGELFF
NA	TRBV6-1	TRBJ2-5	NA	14	TGTGCCAGCAGTGACGTACAGGGCGCAGAGACCCAGTACTTC	CASSDVQGAETQYF
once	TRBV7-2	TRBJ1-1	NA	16	TGTGCCAGCAGCTTCTCGACGGAGGGGATGAACACTGAAGCTTTCTTT	CASSFSTEGMNTEAFF
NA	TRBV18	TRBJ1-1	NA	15	TGTGCCAGCTCACCGGAGGGAGCGGGGAACACTGAAGCTTTCTTT	CASSPEGAGNTEAFF
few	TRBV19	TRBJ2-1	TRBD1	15	TGTGCCAGTAGTCCCCGGGACAGCTCCTACAATGAGCAGTTCTTC	CASSPRDSSYNEQFF
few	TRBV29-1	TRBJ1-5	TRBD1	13	TGCAGCGTTGGACAGGGGGAGGATCAGCCCCAGCATTTT	CSVGQGEDQPQHF
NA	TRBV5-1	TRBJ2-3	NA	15	TGCGCCAGCAGCTTGAGCGGCGGGAAGACAGATACGCAGTATTTT	CASSLSGGKTDTQYF
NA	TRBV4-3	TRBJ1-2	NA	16	TGCGCCAGCAGCCCTGCGGTCAGGGAAATTAACTATGGCTACACCTTC	CASSPAVREINYGYTF
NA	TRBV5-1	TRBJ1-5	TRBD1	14	TGCGCCAGCAGCCTGACAGGGACGGGTCAGCCCCAGCATTTT	CASSLTGTGQPQHF
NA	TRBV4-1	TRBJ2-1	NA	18	TGCGCCAGCAGCCGGACCTCTTATAGCGGAGTAACCTACAATGAGCAGTTCTTC	CASSRTSYSGVTYNEQFF
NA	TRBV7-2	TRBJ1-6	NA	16	TGTGCCAGCAGCTTAGCAGCAGGGCTGGAAAATTCACCCCTCCACTTT	CASSLAAGLENSPLHF
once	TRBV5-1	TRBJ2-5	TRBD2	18	TGCGCCAGCAGCCTTCAGGGACTAGCGGGGGGCCCTGCCGAGACCCAGTACTTC	CASSLQGLAGGPAETQYF
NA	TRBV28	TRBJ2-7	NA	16	TGTGCCAGCAGCCCGACCCTCACAGACGTATTCCACGAGCAGTACTTC	CASSPTLTDVFHEQYF
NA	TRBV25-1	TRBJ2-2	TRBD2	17	TGTGCCAGCACCCCCGGGCCGGGACTAGCTTTCACCGGGGAGCTGTTTTTT	CASTPGPGLAFTGELFF
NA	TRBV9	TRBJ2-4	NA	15	TGTGCCAGCAGCGTAGGCAGTTTAGCCAAAAACATTCAGTACTTC	CASSVGSLAKNIQYF
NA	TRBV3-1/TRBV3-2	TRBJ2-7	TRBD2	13	TGTGCCAGCACGGGCAGCGGGAGTTACGAGCAGTACTTC	CASTGSGSYEQYF
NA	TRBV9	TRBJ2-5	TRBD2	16	TGTGCCAGCAGCGGCGGACTAGCGGCCTCCCAAGAGACCCAGTACTTC	CASSGGLAASQETQYF
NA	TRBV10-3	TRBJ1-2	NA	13	TGTGCCAGCGACAGCAAGGGTTACTATGGCTACACCTTC	CASDSKGYYGYTF
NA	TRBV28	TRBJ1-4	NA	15	TGTGCCAGCAGTTTTAGCGGGACAACTAATGAAAAACTGTTTTTT	CASSFSGTTNEKLFF
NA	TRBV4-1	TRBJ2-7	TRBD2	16	TGCGCCAGCAGCCAAGGGGGCGGGAGGGCCTCCTACGAGCAGTACTTC	CASSQGGGRASYEQYF
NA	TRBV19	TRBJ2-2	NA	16	TGTGCCAGTAGTGCCCAGGTGGCCACTCGCACCGGGGAGCTGTTTTTT	CASSAQVATRTGELFF
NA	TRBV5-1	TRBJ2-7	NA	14	TGCGCCAGCAGCTTATCTCAGGCCACCTACGAGCAGTACTTC	CASSLSQATYEQYF
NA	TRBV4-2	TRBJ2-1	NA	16	TGTGCCAGCAGCCAAGAGGGTCTAGCGAGCAGGTCTGAGCAGTTCTTC	CASSQEGLASRSEQFF
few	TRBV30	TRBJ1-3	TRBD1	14	TGTGCCTGGAGCGGGACAGGCTCTGGAAACACCATATATTTT	CAWSGTGSGNTIYF
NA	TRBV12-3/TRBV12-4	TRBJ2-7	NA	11	TGTGCCAGCGGGCGGGCCTACGAGCAGTACTTC	CASGRAYEQYF
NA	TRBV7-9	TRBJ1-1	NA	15	TGTGCCAGCACTCGCCCAGGGGTTGCGAACACTGAAGCTTTCTTT	CASTRPGVANTEAFF
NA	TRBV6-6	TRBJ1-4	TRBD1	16	TGTGCCAGCAGTTCCCCGGGACAGGGTGACGGTGAAAAACTGTTTTTT	CASSSPGQGDGEKLFF
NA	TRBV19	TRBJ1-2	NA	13	TGTGCCAGTAGTATTTCCAGGGTCTATGGCTACACCTTC	CASSISRVYGYTF